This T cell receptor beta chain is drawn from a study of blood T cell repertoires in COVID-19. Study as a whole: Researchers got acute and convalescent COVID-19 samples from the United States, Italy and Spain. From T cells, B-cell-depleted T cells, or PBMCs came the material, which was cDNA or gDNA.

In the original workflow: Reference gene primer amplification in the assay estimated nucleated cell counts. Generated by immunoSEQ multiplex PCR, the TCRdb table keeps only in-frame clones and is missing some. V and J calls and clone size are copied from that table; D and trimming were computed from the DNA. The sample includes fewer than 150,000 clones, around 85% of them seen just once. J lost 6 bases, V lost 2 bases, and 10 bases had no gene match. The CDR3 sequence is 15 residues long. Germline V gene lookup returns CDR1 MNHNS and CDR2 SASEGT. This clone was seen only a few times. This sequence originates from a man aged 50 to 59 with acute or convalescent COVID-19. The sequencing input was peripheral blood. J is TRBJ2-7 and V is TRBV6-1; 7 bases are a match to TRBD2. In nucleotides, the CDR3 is TGTGCCAGCAGTGAATGGCTGGGAGGGATGGGCGAGCAGTACTTC. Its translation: CASSEWLGGMGEQYF.